This T cell receptor (beta chain) derives from a study of cytomegalovirus exposure and HLA in healthy donors. Researchers ran the PCR with 60 Vbeta and 13 Jbeta primers. The method was immunoSEQ multiplex PCR; TCRdb's version includes in-frame clones alone and lacks a portion of them. The table lists under 150,000 clones, about 80% of them singletons. The CDR3 runs to 15 residues. V shed 0 bases and J shed 1 base, with 7 bases lying between them. CDR1 and CDR2 from the germline V gene are LNHNV and YYDKDF (reference sequence). This clone was detected only a few times. The sequence was collected from a woman between 40 and 55 years old in good health and CMV-seropositive. Sequencing used PBMCs. The chain carries TRBV15 and TRBJ2-1; no clear D. CDR3 nucleotides: TGTGCCACCAGCAGAGATGCGGAGTCCTACAATGAGCAGTTCTTC. Its translation: CATSRDAESYNEQFF.